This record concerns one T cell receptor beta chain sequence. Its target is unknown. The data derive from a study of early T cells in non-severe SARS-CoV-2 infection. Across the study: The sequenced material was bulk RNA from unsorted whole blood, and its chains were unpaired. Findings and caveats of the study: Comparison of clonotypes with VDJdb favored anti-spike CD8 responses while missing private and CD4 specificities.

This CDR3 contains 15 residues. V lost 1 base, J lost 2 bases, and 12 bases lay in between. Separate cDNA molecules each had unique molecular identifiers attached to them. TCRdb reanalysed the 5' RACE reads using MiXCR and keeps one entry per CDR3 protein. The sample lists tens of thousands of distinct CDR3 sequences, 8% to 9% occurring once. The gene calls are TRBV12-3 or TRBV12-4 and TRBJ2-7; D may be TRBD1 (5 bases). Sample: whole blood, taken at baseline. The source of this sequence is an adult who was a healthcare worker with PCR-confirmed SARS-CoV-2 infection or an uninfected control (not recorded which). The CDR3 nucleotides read TGTGCCAGCAGTTTAGACCCCGGCAGGGCCTACGAGCAGTACTTC. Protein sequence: CASSLDPGRAYEQYF.